This T cell receptor (beta chain) was obtained from a study of T cell responses to AZD1222 COVID-19 vaccine. The study, taken as a whole, reports: Two AZD1222 administrations were followed by greater Spike-specific TCR breadth and depth. The study found vaccine-associated CD4 TCRs spanning spike, dominant at 160-218 and 743-854. Just a handful of AZD1222 recipients were seropositive at baseline. Repertoires were sampled only after the peak T cell response.

Of note for this clone: The antigen remains unidentified.

Produced via immunoSEQ multiplex PCR; TCRdb's table is partial and in-frame only. The sample contains more than 110,000 clones, 90% to 95% of which appear only once. The sequence came from an adult in good health. The specimen comprised peripheral blood, sampled on day 0 of AZD1222 vaccination.

This chain's CDR3 is CASTLGDSSTDTQYF. DNA for the CDR3: TGTGCCAGCACCTTAGGGGATTCTAGCACAGATACGCAGTATTTT. The rearrangement joins TRBV6-6 to TRBJ2-3, with D possibly matching TRBD1 (5 bases). The length of the CDR3 is 15 residues. Germline CDR1 is MNHNY and CDR2 is SVGAGI (reference sequence). Trimming pared 7 bases from V and 0 bases from J, leaving 14 bases between.